The clone carrying this T cell receptor (beta chain) was seen once. Its specificity is unknown. Germline V gene sequence: CDR1 MNHEY, CDR2 SMNVEV (reference sequence). Trimming took 9 bases from V and 7 from J, leaving 15 bases between them. The CDR3 runs to 12 residues. 13 Jbeta primers and 60 Vbeta primers were used for the PCR. TCRdb keeps only in-frame clones here, not all; method: immunoSEQ multiplex PCR. The table records around 170,000 clones, more than 65% of them present only once. The sample is drawn from a study of cytomegalovirus exposure and HLA in healthy donors. Study details: An early data release held tens of millions of unique TCRs from HLA-typed donors. The study, taken as a whole, reports: Investigators reported 150 to 200 TCR beta chains as tied to cytomegalovirus.

The V and J genes are TRBV27 and TRBJ1-1, with a weak D call TRBD1 (6 bases). Specimen: PBMCs. This clonotype originated in a woman aged 45-60 years in good health and CMV-seronegative. CDR3 residues: CASWGTPGEAFF. The CDR3 nucleotides read TGTGCCAGTTGGGGGACACCGGGTGAAGCTTTCTTT.